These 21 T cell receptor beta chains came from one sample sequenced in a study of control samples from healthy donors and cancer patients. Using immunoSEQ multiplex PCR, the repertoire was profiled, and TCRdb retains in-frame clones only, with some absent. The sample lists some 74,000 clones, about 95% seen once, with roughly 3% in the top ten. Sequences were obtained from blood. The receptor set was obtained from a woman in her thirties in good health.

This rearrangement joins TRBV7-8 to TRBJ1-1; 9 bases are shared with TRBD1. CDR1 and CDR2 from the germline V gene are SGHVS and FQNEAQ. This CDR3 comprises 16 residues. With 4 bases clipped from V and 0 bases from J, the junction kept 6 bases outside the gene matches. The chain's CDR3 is CASSSPGQGVNTEAFF. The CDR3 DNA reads TGTGCCAGCAGCTCTCCGGGACAGGGAGTGAACACTGAAGCTTTCTTT.

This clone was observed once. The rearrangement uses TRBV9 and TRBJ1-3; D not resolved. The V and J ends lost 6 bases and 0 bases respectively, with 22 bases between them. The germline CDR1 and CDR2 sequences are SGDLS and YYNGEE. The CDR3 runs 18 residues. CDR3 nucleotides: TGTGCCAGCACCCTAGAGGGTTTAGGGCCCTACTCTGGAAACACCATATATTTT. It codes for CASTLEGLGPYSGNTIYF.

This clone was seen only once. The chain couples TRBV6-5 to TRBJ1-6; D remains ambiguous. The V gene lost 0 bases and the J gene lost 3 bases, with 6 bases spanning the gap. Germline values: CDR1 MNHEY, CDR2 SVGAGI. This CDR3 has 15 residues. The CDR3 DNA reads TGTGCCAGCAGTTACTCGAGACACTATAATTCACCCCTCCACTTT. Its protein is CASSYSRHYNSPLHF.

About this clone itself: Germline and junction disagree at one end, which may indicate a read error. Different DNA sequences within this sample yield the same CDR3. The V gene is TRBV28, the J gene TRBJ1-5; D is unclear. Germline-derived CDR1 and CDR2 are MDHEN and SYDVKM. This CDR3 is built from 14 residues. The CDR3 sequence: CASNVGLSVRAQHF. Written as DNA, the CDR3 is TGCGCCAGCAACGTCGGGCTATCGGTAAGAGCCCAGCATTTT.

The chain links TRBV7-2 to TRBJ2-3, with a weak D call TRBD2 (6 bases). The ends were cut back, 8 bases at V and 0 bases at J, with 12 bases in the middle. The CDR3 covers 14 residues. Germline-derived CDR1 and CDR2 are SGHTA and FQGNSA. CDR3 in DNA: TGTGCCAGCGGGACGGGACTTAGCACAGATACGCAGTATTTT. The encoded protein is CASGTGLSTDTQYF.

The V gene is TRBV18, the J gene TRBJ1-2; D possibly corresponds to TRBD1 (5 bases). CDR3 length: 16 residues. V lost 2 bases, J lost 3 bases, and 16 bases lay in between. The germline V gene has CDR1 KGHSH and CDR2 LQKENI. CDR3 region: CASSPNAFRGDYGYTF. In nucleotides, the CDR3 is TGTGCCAGCTCACCAAACGCATTCCGGGGGGACTATGGCTACACCTTC.

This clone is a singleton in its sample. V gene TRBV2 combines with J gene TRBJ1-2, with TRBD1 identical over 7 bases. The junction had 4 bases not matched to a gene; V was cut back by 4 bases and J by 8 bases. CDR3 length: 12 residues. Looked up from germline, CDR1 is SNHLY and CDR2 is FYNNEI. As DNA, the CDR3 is TGTGCCAGCAGTGGACAGGGTACAGGCTACACCTTC. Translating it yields CASSGQGTGYTF.

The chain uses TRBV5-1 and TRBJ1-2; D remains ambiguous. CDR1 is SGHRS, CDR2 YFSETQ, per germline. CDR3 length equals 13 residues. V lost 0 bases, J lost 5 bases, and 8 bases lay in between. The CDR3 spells CASSLAGRYGYTF. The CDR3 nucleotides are TGCGCCAGCAGCTTGGCGGGGAGGTATGGCTACACCTTC.

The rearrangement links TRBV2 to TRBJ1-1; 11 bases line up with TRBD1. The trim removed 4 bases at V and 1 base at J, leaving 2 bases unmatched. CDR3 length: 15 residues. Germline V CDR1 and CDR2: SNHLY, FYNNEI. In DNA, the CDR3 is TGTGCCAGCAGTGGGGACAGGGGGAGGAACACTGAAGCTTTCTTT. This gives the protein CASSGDRGRNTEAFF. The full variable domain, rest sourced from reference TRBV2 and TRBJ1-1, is EPEVTQTPSHQVTQMGQEVILRCVPISNHLYFYWYRQILGQKVEFLVSFYNNEISEKSEIFDDQFSVERPDGSNFTLKIRSTKLEDSAMYFCASSGDRGRNTEAFFGQGTRLTVV.

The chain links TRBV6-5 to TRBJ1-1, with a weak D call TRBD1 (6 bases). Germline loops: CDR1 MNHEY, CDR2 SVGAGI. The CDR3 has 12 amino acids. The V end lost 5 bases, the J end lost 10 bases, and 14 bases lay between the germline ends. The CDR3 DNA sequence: TGTGCCAGCAGTCCACAGGGTGGTGGAGCTTTCTTT. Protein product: CASSPQGGGAFF.

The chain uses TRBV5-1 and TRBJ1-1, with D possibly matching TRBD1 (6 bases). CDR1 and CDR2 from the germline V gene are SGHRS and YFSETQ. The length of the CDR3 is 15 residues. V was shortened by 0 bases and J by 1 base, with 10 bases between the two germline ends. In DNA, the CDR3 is TGCGCCAGCAGCTTGGAGGGACAACAGAACACTGAAGCTTTCTTT. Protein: CASSLEGQQNTEAFF.

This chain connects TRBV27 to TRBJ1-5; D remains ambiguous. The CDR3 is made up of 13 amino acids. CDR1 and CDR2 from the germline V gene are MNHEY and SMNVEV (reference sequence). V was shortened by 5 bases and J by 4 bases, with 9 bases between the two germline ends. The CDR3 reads CASSLSGNQPQHF. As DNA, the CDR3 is TGTGCCAGCAGTCTCTCGGGGAATCAGCCCCAGCATTTT.

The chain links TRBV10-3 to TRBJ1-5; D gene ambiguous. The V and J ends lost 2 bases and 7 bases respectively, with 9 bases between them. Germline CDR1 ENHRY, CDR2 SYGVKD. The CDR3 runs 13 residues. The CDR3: CAISEEGGQPQHF. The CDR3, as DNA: TGTGCCATCAGTGAGGAGGGTGGGCAGCCCCAGCATTTT.

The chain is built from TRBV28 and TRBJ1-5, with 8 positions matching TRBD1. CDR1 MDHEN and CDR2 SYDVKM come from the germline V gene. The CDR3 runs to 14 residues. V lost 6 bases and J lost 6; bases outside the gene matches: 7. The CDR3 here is CASRPTGVTQPQHF. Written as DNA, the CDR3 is TGTGCCAGCAGACCGACAGGGGTAACTCAGCCCCAGCATTTT.

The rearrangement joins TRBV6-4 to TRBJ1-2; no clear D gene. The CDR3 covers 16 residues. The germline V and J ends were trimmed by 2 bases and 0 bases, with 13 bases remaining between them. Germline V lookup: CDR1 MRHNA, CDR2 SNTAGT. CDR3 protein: CASSDRGPGSNYGYTF. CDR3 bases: TGTGCCAGCAGTGACAGAGGGCCCGGATCTAACTATGGCTACACCTTC.

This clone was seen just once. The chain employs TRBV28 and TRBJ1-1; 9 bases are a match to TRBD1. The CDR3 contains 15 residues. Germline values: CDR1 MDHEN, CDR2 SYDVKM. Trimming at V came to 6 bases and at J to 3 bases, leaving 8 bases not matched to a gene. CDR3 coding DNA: TGTGCCAGCAGGGGAAACAGGGGGCGATACACTGAAGCTTTCTTT. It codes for CASRGNRGRYTEAFF. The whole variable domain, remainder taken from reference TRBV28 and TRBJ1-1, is DVKVTQSSRYLVKRTGEKVFLECVQDMDHENMFWYRQDPGLGLRLIYFSYDVKMKEKGDIPEGYSVSREKKERFSLILESASTNQTSMYLCASRGNRGRYTEAFFGQGTRLTVV.

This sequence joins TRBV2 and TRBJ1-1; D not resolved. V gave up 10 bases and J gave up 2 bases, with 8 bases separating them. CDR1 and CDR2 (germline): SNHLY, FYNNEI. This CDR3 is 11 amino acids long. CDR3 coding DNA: TGTGCCACCTCGGGAAACACTGAAGCTTTCTTT. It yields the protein CATSGNTEAFF. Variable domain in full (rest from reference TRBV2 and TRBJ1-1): EPEVTQTPSHQVTQMGQEVILRCVPISNHLYFYWYRQILGQKVEFLVSFYNNEISEKSEIFDDQFSVERPDGSNFTLKIRSTKLEDSAMYFCATSGNTEAFFGQGTRLTVV.

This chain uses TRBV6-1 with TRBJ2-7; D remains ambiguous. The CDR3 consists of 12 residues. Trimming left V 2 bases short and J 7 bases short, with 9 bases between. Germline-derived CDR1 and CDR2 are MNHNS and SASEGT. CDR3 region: CASSERFGEQYV. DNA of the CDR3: TGTGCCAGCAGTGAAAGGTTTGGGGAGCAGTACGTC.

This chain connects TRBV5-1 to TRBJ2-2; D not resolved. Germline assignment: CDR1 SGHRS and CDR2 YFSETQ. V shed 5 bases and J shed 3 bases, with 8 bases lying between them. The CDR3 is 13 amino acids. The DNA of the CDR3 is TGCGCCAGCAGTAACCGGGACACCGGGGAGCTGTTTTTT. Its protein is CASSNRDTGELFF.

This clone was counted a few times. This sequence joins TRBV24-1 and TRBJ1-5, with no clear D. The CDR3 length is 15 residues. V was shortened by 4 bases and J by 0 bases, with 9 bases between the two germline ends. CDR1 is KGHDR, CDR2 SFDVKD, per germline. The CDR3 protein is CATSDSFYSNQPQHF. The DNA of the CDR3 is TGTGCCACCAGTGACTCCTTCTATAGCAATCAGCCCCAGCATTTT.

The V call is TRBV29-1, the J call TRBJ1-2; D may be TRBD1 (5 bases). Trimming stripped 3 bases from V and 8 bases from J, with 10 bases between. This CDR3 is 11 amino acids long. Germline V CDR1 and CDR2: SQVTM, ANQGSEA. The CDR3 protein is CSVEQGGGYTF. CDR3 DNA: TGCAGCGTTGAGCAGGGTGGCGGCTACACCTTC.